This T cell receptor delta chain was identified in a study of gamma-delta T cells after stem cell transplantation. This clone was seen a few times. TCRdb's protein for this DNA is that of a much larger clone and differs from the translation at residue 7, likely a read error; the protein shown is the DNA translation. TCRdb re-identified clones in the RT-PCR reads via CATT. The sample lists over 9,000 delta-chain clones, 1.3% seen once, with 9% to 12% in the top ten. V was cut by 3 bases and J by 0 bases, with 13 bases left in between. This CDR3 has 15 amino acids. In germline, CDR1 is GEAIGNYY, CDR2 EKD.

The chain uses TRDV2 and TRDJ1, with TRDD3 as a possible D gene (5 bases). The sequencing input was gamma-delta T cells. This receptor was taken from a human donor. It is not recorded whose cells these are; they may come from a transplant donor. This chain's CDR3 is CACDRVGINTDKLIF. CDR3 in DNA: TGTGCCTGTGACCGCGTAGGGATTAACACCGATAAACTCATCTTT.